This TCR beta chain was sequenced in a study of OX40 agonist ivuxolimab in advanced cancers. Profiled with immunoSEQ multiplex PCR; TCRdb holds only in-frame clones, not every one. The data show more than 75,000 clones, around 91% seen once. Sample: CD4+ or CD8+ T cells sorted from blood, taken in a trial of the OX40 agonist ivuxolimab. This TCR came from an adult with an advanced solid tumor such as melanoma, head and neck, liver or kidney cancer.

CDR3 DNA sequence: TGTGCCAGCAGCCCAGACCTCCTACTAGCGGGAGGGAGCTCCTACGAGCAGTACTTC. This codes for CASSPDLLLAGGSSYEQYF. The V gene is TRBV11-3, the J gene TRBJ2-7; 13 nucleotides align to TRBD2. Germline trimming cut 5 bases from V and 0 bases from J; bases unmatched to any gene: 13. CDR3 length equals 19 residues. Germline V lookup: CDR1 SGHNT, CDR2 YENEEA.